This entry lists 29 T cell receptor beta chains sequenced from one sample in a study of blood T cells in healthy people across ages. A second 7 to 11 cycle PCR used barcoded and J-beta primers. MiXCR, applied by TCRdb to the 5' RACE reads, yields one record per CDR3 protein. The sample lists around 650,000 distinct CDR3 sequences, approximately 30% seen once, with roughly 15% in the top ten. Sequencing was performed on blood. These receptors were collected from an elderly woman in good health.

This clonotype was seen more than once but under ten times. This may stem from a read error, because a much larger clone lies one nucleotide away. The V call is TRBV10-3, the J call TRBJ2-5; D uncertain. The tail of the sequence fits TRBJ2-7 better, so the J call may be wrong. The CDR3 has 12 residues. CDR1 is ENHRY, CDR2 SYGVKD, per germline. CDR3 coding DNA: TGTGTCATCAGTGAGTGGACGGACGAGCAGTACTTC. This gives the protein CVISEWTDEQYF.

This clonotype was recorded many times. The V gene is TRBV12-3 or TRBV12-4, the J gene TRBJ2-7; possible D gene TRBD1, 6 bases. The CDR3 is 14 amino acids. Deletions cut 2 bases from V and 6 bases from J, with 14 bases between. CDR3 in DNA: TGTGCCAGCAGTTTATTGGGACAAGCTGGCGAGCAGTACTTC. Amino acids: CASSLLGQAGEQYF.

The V gene is TRBV15, the J gene TRBJ1-5, with TRBD1 as a possible D gene (5 bases). The germline gives CDR1 LNHNV, CDR2 YYDKDF (reference sequence). V dropped 3 bases and J dropped 3 bases, with 12 bases sitting between them. The CDR3 runs to 15 residues. The CDR3 DNA reads as TGTGCCACCAGCAGGGAAAGGGGATACAATCAGCCCCAGCATTTT. This gives the protein CATSRERGYNQPQHF.

The genes are TRBV3-1 and TRBJ1-1; 7 bases match TRBD1. After removal of 2 bases from V and 7 bases from J, the junction contained 4 bases not matched to a gene. Germline assignment: CDR1 LGHDT and CDR2 YNNKEL (reference sequence). This CDR3 spans 13 amino acids. The CDR3 nucleotides are TGTGCCAGCAGCCAAAAGGGACAGAATGAAGCTTTCTTT. It codes for CASSQKGQNEAFF.

Regarding this clonotype: At one boundary the junction diverges from the germline segment, which might be a read error. V is TRBV28 and J is TRBJ2-3; D not certain. Germline V gene sequence: CDR1 MDHEN, CDR2 SYDVKM. The CDR3 runs 12 residues. Here the CDR3 DNA reads TGTGCCAGCAGTTCCGCCACAGATGCGCAGTATTTT. This gives the protein CASSSATDAQYF.

V usage is TRBV4-2 and J usage is TRBJ1-1; D unclear. Between the trimmed V and J ends, which lost 4 bases and 1 base, there was a span of 7 bases. The CDR3 is made up of 13 amino acids. Germline V gene sequence: CDR1 LGHNA, CDR2 YNFKEQ. CDR3 residues: CASSREKNTEAFF. The CDR3 nucleotides are TGTGCCAGCAGCCGAGAGAAGAACACTGAAGCTTTCTTT.

This clonotype was counted ten times or more. The V call is TRBV5-1, the J call TRBJ2-2; D not resolved. Germline V lookup: CDR1 SGHRS, CDR2 YFSETQ. This CDR3 spans 16 amino acids. V shed 1 base and J shed 5 bases, with 15 bases lying between them. The CDR3 DNA is TGCGCCAGCAGCTTGCTCTTCCGACGGAATACCGGGGAGCTGTTTTTT. Translating gives CASSLLFRRNTGELFF.

With respect to this clonotype: One base away lies a much larger clone, so this may be a sequencing read error. CDR3 loop: CSARDIGTVYGYTF. Here the CDR3 DNA reads TGCAGTGCTAGAGATATAGGGACTGTCTATGGCTACACCTTC. The rearrangement uses TRBV20-1 and TRBJ1-2; maybe TRBD1 (5 bases). The V end was cut by 0 bases, the J end by 4 bases, with 12 bases between. The CDR3 sequence is 14 residues long. CDR1 and CDR2 (germline): DFQATT, SNEGSKA (reference sequence).

This clonotype was observed a few times. The chain joins TRBV18 to TRBJ2-3; D is unresolved. Trimming removed 3 bases at V and 5 bases at J, with 12 bases between. Germline values: CDR1 KGHSH, CDR2 LQKENI. This CDR3 has 14 residues. The CDR3 spells CASSPSTRRDTQYF. CDR3 DNA: TGTGCCAGCTCACCCTCGACCCGCAGAGATACGCAGTATTTT.

The sample holds many counts of this clonotype. The chain has TRBV12-3 or TRBV12-4 and TRBJ2-5, with TRBD2 matching 9 bases. The trim removed 3 bases at V and 1 base at J, leaving 3 bases unmatched. The CDR3 consists of 15 residues. The CDR3 loop is CASSFLAGAQETQYF. CDR3 DNA: TGTGCCAGCAGTTTTTTAGCGGGGGCCCAAGAGACCCAGTACTTC.

The V call is TRBV13, the J call TRBJ1-2, with 7 bases that match TRBD1. The germline V gene encodes CDR1 PRHDT and CDR2 FYEKMQ (reference sequence). The CDR3 loop spans 14 amino acids. The J segment lost 4 bases and the V segment lost 4 bases, leaving 6 bases of the junction unmatched. The DNA of the CDR3 is TGTGCCAGCAGCTCCGGACAGGTCGTCTATGGCTACACCTTC. Encoded protein: CASSSGQVVYGYTF.

At least ten counts were recorded for this clonotype. The rearrangement links TRBV6-6 to TRBJ2-1; tentatively, D is TRBD2 (6 bases). The V and J ends lost 4 bases and 8 bases respectively, with 24 bases between them. This CDR3 contains 17 residues. The germline V gene encodes CDR1 MNHNY and CDR2 SVGAGI (reference sequence). The CDR3 sequence: CASSSTTIRDSRYEQFF. The DNA for the CDR3 is TGTGCCAGCAGTTCCACCACTATCCGGGACTCCCGATATGAGCAGTTCTTC.

This clonotype was seen many times. The chain joins TRBV27 to TRBJ1-4, with 7 bases matching TRBD1. The CDR3 loop spans 13 amino acids. V was pared by 11 bases and J by 8 bases, with 11 bases of the junction left unmatched. Germline V CDR1 and CDR2: MNHEY, SMNVEV (reference sequence). In DNA form, the CDR3 reads TGTGCCCCTTTCACAGGGGTAGTGGAAAAACTGTTTTTT. Its protein product is CAPFTGVVEKLFF.

The chain combines TRBV18 with TRBJ1-1; 9 bases fit TRBD1. In germline, CDR1 is KGHSH, CDR2 LQKENI. Germline trimming cut 1 base from V and 5 bases from J; bases unmatched to any gene: 5. The CDR3 sequence is 15 residues long. For the CDR3, the DNA is TGTGCCAGCTCACCACAGGGACAGGGATTGACTGAAGCTTTCTTT. Translating gives CASSPQGQGLTEAFF.

This clonotype occurred a few times. The chain has TRBV30 and TRBJ1-1, with D unresolved. This CDR3 has 13 residues. The germline V gene encodes CDR1 GTSNPN and CDR2 SVGIG (reference sequence). V was clipped by 0 bases and J by 0 bases, with 5 bases between them. The CDR3 reads CAWSVRLNTEAFF. The CDR3 bases are TGTGCCTGGAGTGTCCGGTTGAACACTGAAGCTTTCTTT.

This clonotype was seen many times. The chain uses TRBV3-1 and TRBJ1-5, with D uncertain. Trimming took off 3 bases at V and 6 bases at J, with 12 bases between the two ends. Germline CDR1 and CDR2: LGHDT and YNNKEL (reference sequence). The CDR3 is 14 amino acids. Here the CDR3 reads CASSHGGRSQPQHF. The DNA for the CDR3 is TGTGCCAGCAGCCACGGAGGGAGGTCTCAGCCCCAGCATTTT. The full variable domain, with the rest looked up from reference TRBV3-1 and TRBJ1-5, is DTAVSQTPKYLVTQMGNDKSIKCEQNLGHDTMYWYKQDSKKFLKIMFSYNNKELIINETVPNRFSPKSPDKAHLNLHINSLELGDSAVYFCASSHGGRSQPQHFGDGTRLSIL.

In its sample, this clonotype was seen many times. The chain combines TRBV6-5 with TRBJ2-1, with 9 bases aligning to TRBD1. Germline values: CDR1 MNHEY, CDR2 SVGAGI. The CDR3 runs to 11 residues. V lost 11 bases to trimming and J lost 8 bases; unmatched junction nucleotides: 4. The DNA of the CDR3 is TGTGCCGCCCGACAGGGGGATGAGCAGTTCTTC. Amino acids: CAARQGDEQFF.

This clonotype was seen many times. This chain connects TRBV6-2 or TRBV6-3 to TRBJ2-5; 7 nucleotides align to TRBD2. CDR1 MNHEY and CDR2 SVGEGT come from the germline V gene. V lost 7 bases to trimming and J lost 2 bases; unmatched junction nucleotides: 16. The CDR3 loop spans 17 amino acids. The CDR3 is CASTPRTSRGGQETQYF. The CDR3 DNA is TGTGCCAGCACCCCTAGAACCTCCCGCGGGGGTCAAGAGACCCAGTACTTC.

This clonotype was detected only a few times. The chain employs TRBV5-5 and TRBJ2-2, with D hard to call. There are 15 residues in the CDR3. CDR1 is SGHKS, CDR2 YYEKEE, per germline (reference sequence). Deletions cut 4 bases from V and 7 bases from J, with 17 bases between. The CDR3 nucleotides read TGTGCCAGCAGCCCCACGCCTGCAACAGTCGGGGAGCTGTTTTTT. It is translated as CASSPTPATVGELFF.

This clonotype was found many times. The chain is built from TRBV4-2 and TRBJ2-5; 10 bases are a match to TRBD1. The germline V gene encodes CDR1 LGHNA and CDR2 YNFKEQ. The CDR3 extends over 15 amino acids. V lost 5 bases, J lost 5 bases, and 8 bases stayed unmatched. CDR3 coding DNA: TGTGCCAGCAGCTATACTCCGGGACAGGGGGAGACCCAGTACTTC. This gives the protein CASSYTPGQGETQYF.

In its sample, this clonotype was seen many times. The rearrangement joins TRBV5-1 to TRBJ2-7; possibly TRBD2 for D (6 bases). CDR1 SGHRS and CDR2 YFSETQ come from the germline V gene. This CDR3 is built from 13 residues. V dropped 2 bases and J dropped 0 bases, with 6 bases sitting between them. In DNA form, the CDR3 reads TGCGCCAGCAGCTTTAGCGGCTCCTACGAGCAGTACTTC. Translated, it gives CASSFSGSYEQYF.

The chain is built from TRBV4-3 and TRBJ2-5, with D possibly TRBD1 on 6 matching bases. The J call may be in error: the DNA end matches TRBJ2-7 better. Germline assignment: CDR1 LGHNA and CDR2 YSLEER. The CDR3 spans 15 residues. The CDR3 DNA sequence: TGCGCCAGCAGCCAAGATTTGGGGGACATATACGAGCAGTACTTC. Protein sequence: CASSQDLGDIYEQYF.

This clonotype was observed many times. V is TRBV5-5 and J is TRBJ2-7; 10 bases agree with TRBD1. Germline V gene data show CDR1 as SGHKS and CDR2 as YYEKEE (reference sequence). The ends lost 4 bases at V and 2 bases at J; junction bases unmatched: 6. This CDR3 has 15 residues. The CDR3 here is CASSPDRGLTYEQYF. In nucleotides, the CDR3 is TGTGCCAGCAGCCCCGACAGGGGGCTAACCTACGAGCAGTACTTC.

This clonotype was detected only a few times. The chain couples TRBV20-1 to TRBJ1-2; 7 bases line up with TRBD1. The ends lost 1 base at V and 0 bases at J; junction bases unmatched: 5. CDR3 length: 15 amino acids. Per germline, CDR1 DFQATT and CDR2 SNEGSKA (reference sequence). CDR3 residues: CSARGQGQTNYGYTF. The CDR3 coding sequence is TGCAGTGCTAGAGGACAGGGACAGACTAACTATGGCTACACCTTC.

Concerning this clonotype: A clone one base away is much larger, so this may be a read error. The chain has TRBV11-1 and TRBJ2-7; 10 bases align to TRBD1. This CDR3 spans 12 amino acids. After removal of 1 base from V and 12 bases from J, the junction contained 3 bases not matched to a gene. CDR1 and CDR2 from the germline V gene are SGHAT and FQDESV (reference sequence). The CDR3 sequence is CASSLEGQGWYF. In DNA, the CDR3 is TGTGCCAGCAGCTTAGAGGGACAGGGGTGGTACTTC. The full variable domain, rest sourced from reference TRBV11-1 and TRBJ2-7, is EAEVAQSPRYKITEKSQAVAFWCDPISGHATLYWYRQILGQGPELLVQFQDESVVDDSQLPKDRFSAERLKGVDSTLKIQPAELGDSAMYLCASSLEGQGWYFGPGTRLTVT.

Remarks on this clonotype: A much larger clone is a single base away; this may be a read error. This chain uses TRBV7-3 with TRBJ2-1, with TRBD1 matching 8 bases. CDR1 and CDR2 (germline): SGHTA, FQGTGA. The CDR3 is 15 residues long. Written as DNA, the CDR3 is TGTGCCAGCAGCTTAATCCAGGGGGCTTTCGATGAGCAGTGCTTC. This encodes CASSLIQGAFDEQCF.

The chain recombines TRBV2 with TRBJ1-1; the match to TRBD1 covers 8 bases. CDR3 length equals 13 residues. J was trimmed by 5 bases and V by 6 bases; bases with no gene match: 5. Per germline, CDR1 SNHLY and CDR2 FYNNEI. The CDR3 DNA reads TGTGCCAGCAGAGATACAGGGGGAACTGAAGCTTTCTTT. It codes for CASRDTGGTEAFF.

The chain joins TRBV12-3 or TRBV12-4 to TRBJ2-5; perhaps TRBD2 as D (5 bases). The CDR3 has 14 amino acids. Trimming shortened V by 6 bases and J by 11 bases, and 22 bases separated the two germline ends. The CDR3 spells CASRGPDSNNEQYF. CDR3 DNA sequence: TGTGCCAGCAGGGGCCCGGACTCAAACAATGAGCAGTACTTC.

This clonotype was observed a handful of times. The chain is built from TRBV7-9 and TRBJ1-2; 7 nucleotides align to TRBD1. J gave up 4 bases and V 5 bases, and 7 bases lay outside the gene matches. The CDR3 has 14 residues. The V gene's germline CDR1 is SEHNR and CDR2 FQNEAQ (reference sequence). The DNA for the CDR3 is TGTGCCAGCAGCCATGACAGGGACTTCTATGGCTACACCTTC. It codes for CASSHDRDFYGYTF.